The 6 T cell receptor beta chains below come from one sample, sequenced in a study of PD-L1 blockade in urothelial cancer. Sequencing used immunoSEQ multiplex PCR; TCRdb keeps in-frame clones, though not all of them. Among roughly 26,000 clones listed, approximately 90% were seen once. This specimen consisted of PBMCs, obtained around atezolizumab (anti-PD-L1) treatment. These receptors were taken from a man aged 45-65 years with urothelial cancer.

The chain joins TRBV10-3 to TRBJ1-3, with 7 bases identical to TRBD1. V shed 10 bases, J shed 3 bases, and the junction held 15 bases outside the gene matches. The CDR3 runs to 16 residues. CDR1 and CDR2 (germline): ENHRY, SYGVKD. The CDR3 spells CATADMTGRSGNTIYF. As DNA, the CDR3 is TGTGCCACCGCAGACATGACAGGGAGAAGTGGAAACACCATATATTTT.

The chain uses TRBV10-2 and TRBJ2-3; D not resolved. Trimming pared 3 bases from V and 3 bases from J, leaving 13 bases between. The CDR3 contains 15 residues. Germline V gives CDR1 WSHSY, CDR2 SAAADI. Here the CDR3 reads CASSEYRVGTDTQYF. In nucleotides, the CDR3 is TGCGCCAGCAGTGAATATCGGGTCGGTACAGATACGCAGTATTTT.

This clone came up a few times. V usage is TRBV5-1 and J usage is TRBJ1-1, with D possibly TRBD1 on 6 matching bases. V shed 4 bases and J shed 5 bases, with 18 bases lying between them. The CDR3 spans 15 residues. In germline, CDR1 is SGHRS, CDR2 YFSETQ. Here the CDR3 reads CASSLRRGGETEAFF. DNA for the CDR3: TGCGCCAGCAGCCTCAGAAGGGGGGGCGAGACTGAAGCTTTCTTT.

The chain uses TRBV27 and TRBJ2-3; 9 bases agree with TRBD1. There are 17 residues in the CDR3. The V and J ends lost 6 bases and 1 base, in that order; junction bases with no gene match: 11. Germline CDR1 reads MNHEY; CDR2 reads SMNVEV (reference sequence). CDR3 in amino acids: CASSETGTGLGTDTQYF. CDR3 nucleotide sequence: TGTGCCAGCAGCGAAACCGGGACAGGGCTTGGCACAGATACGCAGTATTTT.

This clone was seen only a few times. The V gene is TRBV18, the J gene TRBJ1-5; TRBD1 might be the D (5 bases). The CDR3 length is 15 residues. Germline-derived CDR1 and CDR2 are KGHSH and LQKENI. Trimming removed 1 base at V and 6 bases at J, with 13 bases between. The CDR3 coding sequence is TGTGCCAGCTCACCACAGTCGGGGGAGGGTCAGCCCCAGCATTTT. Its translation is CASSPQSGEGQPQHF. Combining the CDR3 with reference TRBV18 and TRBJ1-5 gives the whole variable domain NAGVMQNPRHLVRRRGQEARLRCSPMKGHSHVYWYRQLPEEGLKFMVYLQKENIIDESGMPKERFSAEFPKEGPSILRIQQVVRGDSAAYFCASSPQSGEGQPQHFGDGTRLSIL.

This chain connects TRBV5-4 to TRBJ1-2; 10 bases line up with TRBD1. V dropped 4 bases and J dropped 8; count of bases not matched to a gene: 14. Germline values: CDR1 SGHNT, CDR2 YYREEE (reference sequence). The CDR3 totals 16 residues. CDR3 region: CASSTPGQGIAGGYTF. In DNA form, the CDR3 reads TGTGCCAGCAGCACCCCGGGACAGGGGATAGCGGGAGGCTACACCTTC.